A single sample gave rise to the 16 T cell receptor beta chains below, sequenced in a study of CXCR3-negative and CXCR3-positive naive CD8 T cells. UMI-tagged TRB cDNA libraries were built via 5' RACE. TCRdb reprocessed the 5' RACE reads; each CDR3 protein has one entry and no DNA is given. Found here are 100,000 to 150,000 distinct CDR3 sequences; the top ten clones hold roughly 0.31%. Sequenced input: naive CXCR3- CD8+ T cells from blood. Subset specified: CD45RO-CCR7+CD27+CD95- naive CD8+ T cells lacking CXCR3 (TNR3-). These receptors all come from a human donor in good health. Some clones in this sample may be carry-over from other donors' samples.

The J gene is TRBJ2-5, the V gene TRBV29-1; TCRdb reports TRBD1, a call that lacks DNA to check it against. CDR1 is SQVTM, CDR2 ANQGSEA, per germline. There are 15 residues in the CDR3. The CDR3 spells CSATPALGGQETQYF.

V is TRBV27 and J is TRBJ2-7; TCRdb's D call of TRBD1 is untestable without DNA. CDR1 and CDR2 (germline): MNHEY, SMNVEV (reference sequence). The CDR3 has 18 residues. The CDR3 spells CASSLYLLGQGSPYEQYF.

The chain is built from TRBV7-9 and TRBJ2-7; as DNA is missing, the TRBD2 call by TCRdb cannot be tested. From germline, CDR1 is SEHNR and CDR2 FQNEAQ (reference sequence). This CDR3 comprises 13 residues. CDR3 protein: CASSLTDYGEQYF.

The V call is TRBV9, the J call TRBJ2-3; TCRdb designates TRBD1, a call that cannot be tested without DNA. CDR3 size: 16 residues. Germline CDR1 SGDLS, CDR2 YYNGEE. CDR3 residues: CASSVAGGDSTDTQYF.

The V and J genes are TRBV29-1 and TRBJ2-7. The germline V gene has CDR1 SQVTM and CDR2 ANQGSEA. The CDR3 extends over 11 amino acids. The CDR3: CSVESRYEQYF.

This chain links TRBV29-1 with TRBJ1-1; TCRdb picks TRBD1, but there is no DNA to check that call. Germline-derived CDR1 and CDR2 are SQVTM and ANQGSEA. The CDR3 is 12 residues long. The CDR3 protein is CSAGAGYTEAFF.

This sequence joins TRBV6-2 or TRBV6-3 and TRBJ2-7; the D call from TCRdb, TRBD1, cannot be confirmed without DNA. This CDR3 has 13 amino acids. Germline V gene sequence: CDR1 MNHEY, CDR2 SVGEGT. The CDR3 sequence is CASSYSTGYEQYF.

The CDR3 sequence is CASSPWTASTDTQYF. The chain carries TRBV5-1 and TRBJ2-3; no DNA is available, so the TRBD1 call from TCRdb remains unchecked. Germline V gene data show CDR1 as SGHRS and CDR2 as YFSETQ. The length of the CDR3 is 15 residues.

This chain links TRBV28 with TRBJ2-7; with no DNA, the TCRdb D assignment of TRBD1 cannot be verified. CDR1 is MDHEN and CDR2 is SYDVKM in the germline V gene. CDR3 length equals 14 residues. CDR3 residues: CASSLLQGAHEQYF.

This chain uses TRBV9 with TRBJ2-1. In germline, CDR1 is SGDLS, CDR2 YYNGEE. This CDR3 spans 16 amino acids. This CDR3 reads CASSGEASKADNEQFF.

The V and J genes are TRBV28 and TRBJ2-1; TCRdb gives TRBD1 as the D gene, but with no DNA this cannot be confirmed. This CDR3 is 15 amino acids long. Germline-derived CDR1 and CDR2 are MDHEN and SYDVKM. The CDR3 spells CASSLQRDTYNEQFF.

The V and J genes are TRBV4-1 and TRBJ2-3; the D gene TCRdb calls, TRBD1, cannot be checked with no DNA. In germline, CDR1 is MGHRA, CDR2 YSYEKL. This CDR3 spans 13 amino acids. The CDR3 is CASSPGSPDTQYF.

The chain links TRBV28 to TRBJ2-7. Germline CDR1 reads MDHEN; CDR2 reads SYDVKM. The CDR3 consists of 14 residues. The CDR3 is CASSFRPSSYEQYF. The full variable domain, completed using reference TRBV28 and TRBJ2-7, is DVKVTQSSRYLVKRTGEKVFLECVQDMDHENMFWYRQDPGLGLRLIYFSYDVKMKEKGDIPEGYSVSREKKERFSLILESASTNQTSMYLCASSFRPSSYEQYFGPGTRLTVT.

J is TRBJ2-1 and V is TRBV29-1; TCRdb lists TRBD1, though no DNA is available to test this call. From germline, CDR1 is SQVTM and CDR2 ANQGSEA. The CDR3 is 15 residues long. CDR3 protein: CSVEAGAYSYNEQFF.

The genes are TRBV6-5 and TRBJ1-1; there is no DNA to check the TCRdb D call of TRBD1. Germline V gene lookup returns CDR1 MNHEY and CDR2 SVGAGI. CDR3 length: 15 residues. CDR3 sequence reads: CASSHLTGVGNEAFF.

This rearrangement joins TRBV29-1 to TRBJ2-7. The CDR3 runs 14 residues. CDR1 and CDR2 from the germline V gene are SQVTM and ANQGSEA. CDR3 protein: CSVSLLEKPYEQYF.